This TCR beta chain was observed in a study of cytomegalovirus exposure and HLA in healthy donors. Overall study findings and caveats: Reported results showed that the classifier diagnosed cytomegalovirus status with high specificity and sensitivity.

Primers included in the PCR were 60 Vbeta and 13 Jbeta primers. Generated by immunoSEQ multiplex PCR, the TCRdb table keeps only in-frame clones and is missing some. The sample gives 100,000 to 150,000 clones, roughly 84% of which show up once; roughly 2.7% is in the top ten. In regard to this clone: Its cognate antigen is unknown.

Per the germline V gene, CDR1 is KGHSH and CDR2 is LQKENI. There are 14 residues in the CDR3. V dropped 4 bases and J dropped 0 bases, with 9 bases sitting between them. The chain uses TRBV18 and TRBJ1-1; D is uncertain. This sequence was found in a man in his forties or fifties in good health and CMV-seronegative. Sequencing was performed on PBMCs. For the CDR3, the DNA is TGTGCCAGCTCACTCTTTGAGCTGAACACTGAAGCTTTCTTT. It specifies CASSLFELNTEAFF.